These 21 T cell receptor beta chains share one sample of origin, sequenced in a study of shared clonotypes between healthy human individuals. Repertoires were generated with immunoSEQ multiplex PCR, while TCRdb's copy carries only in-frame clones and drops some. The sample has 2 million to 2.5 million clones, 93% seen once. Sample: naive CD4+ T cells from PBMCs. Subset: CD45RA+ positively selected. The receptors come from a man aged 18 to 35 in good health. Some clones in this sample may be carry-over from other donors' samples.

The CDR3 region is CASSQDRGGSKNIQYF. CDR3 sequence (DNA): TGCGCCAGCAGCCAAGATCGGGGGGGCTCCAAAAACATTCAGTACTTC. The chain recombines TRBV4-3 with TRBJ2-4, with 8 bases lining up with TRBD2. Germline values: CDR1 LGHNA, CDR2 YSLEER. The V and J ends lost 0 bases and 2 bases, in that order; junction bases with no gene match: 3. The CDR3 contains 16 residues.

The CDR3 coding sequence is TGTGCCAGCAGCTTCGACCCCGGGCCCTACGAGCAGTACTTC. Translating gives CASSFDPGPYEQYF. The rearrangement uses TRBV7-8 and TRBJ2-7; no clear D. V was pared by 3 bases and J by 2 bases, with 11 bases between. Germline V lookup: CDR1 SGHVS, CDR2 FQNEAQ. The CDR3 runs 14 residues.

As to this clone: Distinct nucleotide sequences in the sample also encode this CDR3. The chain joins TRBV2 to TRBJ2-7; 14 bases agree with TRBD2. The CDR3 covers 14 residues. Germline V gene sequence: CDR1 SNHLY, CDR2 FYNNEI. Unmatched junction bases numbered 4, after V lost 8 bases and J lost 4 bases. The CDR3 region has the DNA TGTGCCAGCCGTAGACTAGCGGGAGGGTACGAGCAGTACTTC. It translates to CASRRLAGGYEQYF.

This chain uses TRBV10-3 with TRBJ2-3; 10 bases agree with TRBD2. The CDR3 loop spans 14 amino acids. V trimming: 10 bases; J trimming: 13 bases; junction bases outside the gene matches: 17. Germline lookup yields CDR1 ENHRY and CDR2 SYGVKD. Here the CDR3 reads CASYREALAGEKYF. The CDR3 DNA reads TGTGCCAGTTACAGGGAGGCCCTAGCGGGAGAGAAGTATTTT.

The chain has TRBV28 and TRBJ2-5; D uncertain. This CDR3 comprises 13 residues. Germline values: CDR1 MDHEN, CDR2 SYDVKM. V was pared by 6 bases and J by 5 bases, with 13 bases between. The CDR3 sequence is CASSFRAMETQYF. In nucleotides, the CDR3 is TGTGCCAGCAGCTTCCGCGCAATGGAGACCCAGTACTTC.

The rearrangement joins TRBV5-1 to TRBJ2-2, with 8 bases fitting TRBD2. This CDR3 is 15 amino acids long. Germline loops: CDR1 SGHRS, CDR2 YFSETQ. Unmatched junction bases numbered 5, after V lost 0 bases and J lost 7 bases. CDR3 protein: CASSLGGRTSGELFF. In DNA form, the CDR3 reads TGCGCCAGCAGCTTGGGCGGGAGGACTAGCGGGGAGCTGTTTTTT.

The table lists this clone with a few counts. The V call is TRBV5-1, the J call TRBJ1-4; TRBD1 matches 8 bases. CDR3 size: 15 residues. CDR1 and CDR2 from the germline V gene are SGHRS and YFSETQ. The V and J ends lost 4 bases and 8 bases, in that order; junction bases with no gene match: 10. CDR3 loop: CASSGEGQGYEKLFF. CDR3 DNA: TGCGCCAGCAGCGGGGAAGGACAGGGTTACGAAAAACTGTTTTTT.

The rearrangement uses TRBV19 and TRBJ1-3; D remains unclear. This CDR3 has 14 amino acids. CDR1 is LNHDA and CDR2 is SQIVND in the germline V gene (reference sequence). V was cut by 8 bases and J by 0 bases, with 11 bases left in between. As DNA, the CDR3 is TGTGCCAGTCGAATAGTTGGCTCTGGAAACACCATATATTTT. Amino acids: CASRIVGSGNTIYF.

The chain couples TRBV5-1 to TRBJ2-5; a weak D match, TRBD1 (6 bases). From germline, CDR1 is SGHRS and CDR2 YFSETQ. The CDR3 spans 15 residues. The V and J ends lost 2 bases and 1 base respectively, with 12 bases between them. The CDR3 sequence is CASSFGQPAQETQYF. The CDR3 DNA is TGCGCCAGCAGCTTCGGACAGCCAGCCCAAGAGACCCAGTACTTC.

This chain uses TRBV7-3 with TRBJ2-2; D is unclear. The CDR3 is made up of 15 amino acids. V lost 5 bases to trimming and J lost 7 bases, with 17 bases between them. Germline CDR1 reads SGHTA; CDR2 reads FQGTGA. CDR3 nucleotides: TGTGCCAGCAGCACCACAAGTTCAGTAAGCGGGGAGCTGTTTTTT. Translated: CASSTTSSVSGELFF.

This chain links TRBV5-6 with TRBJ1-3; no firm D call. The CDR3 covers 13 residues. Per the germline V gene, CDR1 is SGHDT and CDR2 is YYEEEE. V was pared by 5 bases and J by 2 bases, with 8 bases between. CDR3 region: CASRQTAGNTIYF. CDR3 sequence (DNA): TGTGCCAGCAGACAGACCGCTGGAAACACCATATATTTT.

About this clone itself: The same CDR3 arises from other DNA sequences in this sample as well. The chain joins TRBV7-2 to TRBJ2-3; D perhaps matches TRBD2 (6 bases). Germline V gives CDR1 SGHTA, CDR2 FQGNSA. Trimming left V 0 bases short and J 3 bases short, with 7 bases between. This CDR3 is 14 amino acids long. The CDR3 region has the DNA TGTGCCAGCAGCTTAGCGGGGGGAACAGATACGCAGTATTTT. Its translation: CASSLAGGTDTQYF.

On this clone: Other DNA sequences in the same sample also yield this CDR3. This chain uses TRBV28 with TRBJ2-1; no clear D. The CDR3 is 15 amino acids. Trimming pared 2 bases from V and 0 bases from J, leaving 8 bases between. Germline V lookup: CDR1 MDHEN, CDR2 SYDVKM. The CDR3 is CASSLVPGSYNEQFF. In DNA, the CDR3 is TGTGCCAGCAGTTTAGTCCCAGGCTCCTACAATGAGCAGTTCTTC.

Concerning this clone: Other DNA sequences in this specimen translate into the identical CDR3. The J gene is TRBJ2-1, the V gene TRBV28, with TRBD2 matching 10 bases. Per the germline V gene, CDR1 is MDHEN and CDR2 is SYDVKM. V was clipped by 4 bases and J by 2 bases; unmatched bases: 5. The CDR3 contains 16 residues. The CDR3 nucleotides read TGTGCCAGCAGTTCAGCTAGCGGGAGTCCCTACAATGAGCAGTTCTTC. Translated, it gives CASSSASGSPYNEQFF.

The chain employs TRBV7-2 and TRBJ2-7; unclear D gene. V was pared by 2 bases and J by 2 bases, with 13 bases between. This CDR3 comprises 15 residues. The germline gives CDR1 SGHTA, CDR2 FQGNSA. The DNA for the CDR3 is TGTGCCAGCAGCTTATTGGGCAGAATAACCTACGAGCAGTACTTC. This translates into CASSLLGRITYEQYF.

V is TRBV9 and J is TRBJ2-5; 7 positions match TRBD2. The CDR3 contains 14 residues. Trimming at V came to 4 bases and at J to 4 bases, leaving 7 bases not matched to a gene. The V gene's germline CDR1 is SGDLS and CDR2 YYNGEE. CDR3 DNA sequence: TGTGCCAGCAGCCGGACTAGTGGCGTAGAGACCCAGTACTTC. Translating it yields CASSRTSGVETQYF.

V is TRBV5-5 and J is TRBJ1-2; possibly TRBD1 for D (5 bases). Per germline, CDR1 SGHKS and CDR2 YYEKEE (reference sequence). The germline V and J ends were trimmed by 0 bases and 4 bases, with 7 bases remaining between them. The CDR3 consists of 13 residues. CDR3 DNA: TGTGCCAGCAGCTTGGAGGGGAGCTATGGCTACACCTTC. It encodes CASSLEGSYGYTF.

The chain uses TRBV28 and TRBJ2-7, with 7 nucleotides matching TRBD1. V was clipped by 7 bases and J by 1 base; unmatched bases: 7. CDR3 length equals 14 residues. Germline assignment: CDR1 MDHEN and CDR2 SYDVKM. In nucleotides, the CDR3 is TGTGCCAGCAAGACAGGGACCCCGTCCTACGAGCAGTACTTC. It yields the protein CASKTGTPSYEQYF. Full variable domain (rest looked up from reference TRBV28 and TRBJ2-7): DVKVTQSSRYLVKRTGEKVFLECVQDMDHENMFWYRQDPGLGLRLIYFSYDVKMKEKGDIPEGYSVSREKKERFSLILESASTNQTSMYLCASKTGTPSYEQYFGPGTRLTVT.

The V and J genes are TRBV6-1 and TRBJ2-1, with D tentatively TRBD2 (6 bases). The CDR3 has 15 amino acids. Germline CDR1 and CDR2: MNHNS and SASEGT. V was cut by 8 bases and J by 10 bases, with 24 bases left in between. DNA of the CDR3: TGTGCCAGCCTGGGGTCGGGGTCGCCTCGGGGGGAGCAGTTCTTC. It encodes CASLGSGSPRGEQFF.

The chain is built from TRBV7-8 and TRBJ2-7, with D perhaps matching TRBD1 or TRBD2 (6 bases each). Looked up from germline, CDR1 is SGHVS and CDR2 is FQNEAQ. The CDR3 totals 15 residues. Trimming left V 3 bases short and J 4 bases short, with 16 bases between. The chain's CDR3 is CASSFGGTGAYEQYF. The CDR3 coding sequence is TGTGCCAGCAGCTTCGGGGGCACGGGGGCATACGAGCAGTACTTC. Full variable domain (outside the CDR3, taken from reference TRBV7-8 and TRBJ2-7): GAGVSQSPRYKVAKRGQDVALRCDPISGHVSLFWYQQALGQGPEFLTYFQNEAQLDKSGLPSDRFFAERPEGSVSTLKIQRTQQEDSAVYLCASSFGGTGAYEQYFGPGTRLTVT.

The chain is built from TRBV5-1 and TRBJ2-3; D is possibly TRBD1 or TRBD2 (5 bases each). V dropped 4 bases and J dropped 6 bases, with 18 bases sitting between them. CDR1 is SGHRS and CDR2 is YFSETQ in the germline V gene. This CDR3 contains 15 residues. CDR3 region: CASSPGTWLLDTQYF. CDR3 coding DNA: TGCGCCAGCAGCCCTGGGACGTGGCTTCTTGATACGCAGTATTTT.